The 12 T cell receptor beta chains below were found in one sample sequenced in a study of graft-versus-host responses after intestinal transplantation. For these receptors, no antigen is known. Profiled with immunoSEQ multiplex PCR; TCRdb holds only in-frame clones, not every one. The sample shows approximately 81,000 clones, around 90% of them seen only once. The starting material was unstimulated CD8+ T cells sorted from spleen or lymph node cells, obtained before transplant. Source of these receptors: a human donor who was the organ donor for an intestinal transplant.

In its sample, this clone was seen a few times. This chain uses TRBV6-6 with TRBJ1-2, with D uncertain. This CDR3 is 14 amino acids long. Germline values: CDR1 MNHNY, CDR2 SVGAGI (reference sequence). V shed 2 bases and J shed 7 bases, with 14 bases lying between them. CDR3 coding DNA: TGTGCCAGCAGTTACCCAGGTCCGCACCGTGGCTACACCTTC. It encodes CASSYPGPHRGYTF.

This clone was seen a single time. The chain recombines TRBV5-5 with TRBJ1-5, with unresolved D. The CDR3 totals 16 residues. Germline V CDR1 and CDR2: SGHKS, YYEKEE (reference sequence). Trimming stripped 1 base from V and 0 bases from J, with 11 bases between. The CDR3 region has the DNA TGTGCCAGCAGCTTGTTAACCAGTAATAGCAATCAGCCCCAGCATTTT. Amino acid sequence: CASSLLTSNSNQPQHF.

In nucleotides, the CDR3 is TGTGCCAGCAGCTTCGCCGGGGGCGCGAGGACTGAAGCTTTCTTT. Its translation: CASSFAGGARTEAFF. This sequence joins TRBV7-8 and TRBJ1-1; D might be TRBD1 (6 bases). The CDR3 is made up of 15 amino acids. Germline assignment: CDR1 SGHVS and CDR2 FQNEAQ. The germline V and J ends were trimmed by 3 bases and 5 bases, with 16 bases remaining between them.

The chain has TRBV5-5 and TRBJ2-7; unclear D gene. The CDR3 is 14 amino acids. Germline V gene lookup returns CDR1 SGHKS and CDR2 YYEKEE (reference sequence). The V end lost 2 bases, the J end lost 0 bases, and 9 bases lay between the germline ends. The CDR3 DNA reads as TGTGCCAGCAGCTTCGATTGGAGCTCCTACGAGCAGTACTTC. Translated, it gives CASSFDWSSYEQYF.

The V and J genes are TRBV7-2 and TRBJ2-5; D is unclear. The DNA end is a closer match to TRBJ2-7, so the J assignment may be wrong. Germline V gene sequence: CDR1 SGHTA, CDR2 FQGNSA. CDR3 length equals 13 residues. CDR3 DNA sequence: TGTGCCAGCAAGAAAGGTTGGGGCTACGAGCAGTACTTC. Protein: CASKKGWGYEQYF.

The genes are TRBV5-1 and TRBJ1-1; 7 bases agree with TRBD1. The CDR3 consists of 15 residues. Trimming removed 4 bases from V and 1 base from J; junction bases left unmatched: 7. From germline, CDR1 is SGHRS and CDR2 YFSETQ. The CDR3 DNA is TGCGCCAGCAGCCCGCCGGGACAGCCGAACACTGAAGCTTTCTTT. Translated: CASSPPGQPNTEAFF.

The V call is TRBV27, the J call TRBJ2-3; no clear D gene. The CDR3 spans 14 residues. Between the trimmed V and J ends, which lost 5 bases and 4 bases, there was a span of 13 bases. Germline V gene sequence: CDR1 MNHEY, CDR2 SMNVEV (reference sequence). CDR3 sequence: CASSATSLPDTQYF. For the CDR3, the DNA is TGTGCCAGCAGTGCCACTTCCCTCCCAGATACGCAGTATTTT.

This clone was counted once. The chain has TRBV29-1 and TRBJ2-2; 12 nucleotides agree with TRBD2. Germline V lookup: CDR1 SQVTM, CDR2 ANQGSEA. V lost 6 bases, J lost 3 bases, and 2 bases stayed unmatched. The CDR3 is 14 amino acids. Here the CDR3 DNA reads TGCAGCGTCAGACTAGCGGGGGACACCGGGGAGCTGTTTTTT. This codes for CSVRLAGDTGELFF.

The chain has TRBV5-6 and TRBJ2-1; 11 bases agree with TRBD2. V shed 0 bases and J 7 bases; nucleotides not matched to a gene: 9. The CDR3 spans 17 residues. The germline V gene encodes CDR1 SGHDT and CDR2 YYEEEE. This chain's CDR3 is CASSLGGLAGGINEQFF. The CDR3 nucleotides are TGTGCCAGCAGCTTGGGGGGCCTAGCGGGGGGAATAAATGAGCAGTTCTTC.

V gene TRBV10-2 combines with J gene TRBJ2-1; D possibly corresponds to TRBD2 (6 bases). The germline V gene has CDR1 WSHSY and CDR2 SAAADI. The CDR3 consists of 16 residues. Trimming removed 10 bases at V and 0 bases at J, with 19 bases between. In DNA, the CDR3 is TGCGCCACCCTAGGGCTAGCGCGGAGCTCCTACAATGAGCAGTTCTTC. Encoded protein: CATLGLARSSYNEQFF.

This clone was seen more than once but under ten times. This specimen includes other DNA sequences encoding the same CDR3. V is TRBV6-1 and J is TRBJ2-7, with TRBD1 matching 11 bases. V gave up 0 bases and J gave up 3 bases; unmatched junction bases: 1. The CDR3 runs 15 residues. Germline V lookup: CDR1 MNHNS, CDR2 SASEGT. DNA of the CDR3: TGTGCCAGCAGTGAAGCTGGGACAGGGGGCTACGAGCAGTACTTC. The encoded protein is CASSEAGTGGYEQYF.

V is TRBV7-3 and J is TRBJ2-7, with 9 bases identical to TRBD2. The CDR3 covers 15 residues. Germline lookup yields CDR1 SGHTA and CDR2 FQGTGA. Losses at the gene ends were 2 bases for V and 5 bases for J; bases not matched to a gene: 7. The CDR3 DNA is TGTGCCAGCAGCTTAGTGGCTAGCGGGGTTGACGAGCAGTACTTC. Its translation is CASSLVASGVDEQYF.